The rows below give T cell receptor beta chains drawn from one sample of a study of control samples from healthy donors and cancer patients. Sequencing was performed with immunoSEQ multiplex PCR; in TCRdb, only in-frame clones are kept and a portion is missing. The repertoire holds 400,000 to 500,000 clones, with 75% to 95% as singletons. Sequencing used PBMCs. Receptors were obtained from a man aged 35-49 years with head and neck cancer. Both conserved end residues are part of each CDR3. A D gene is named only where the DNA matches it firmly. Size is omitted from some rows. Given values are once, few, many or a class for expanded clones.

CDR3	DNA	V	J	D	size	length
CASSLRTSGQETQYF	TGTGCCAGCAGTCTCCGGACGAGCGGACAAGAGACCCAGTACTTC	TRBV7-9	TRBJ2-5	NA	NA	15
CATTPGSAYNEQFF	TGTGCCACAACCCCAGGGTCCGCCTACAATGAGCAGTTCTTC	TRBV6-5	TRBJ2-1	NA	NA	14
CASSNEKFGTANNEQFF	TGCGCCAGCAGCAATGAAAAGTTCGGGACGGCAAACAATGAGCAGTTCTTC	TRBV4-1	TRBJ2-1	NA	NA	17
CASSESGTGGTNYGYTF	TGTGCCAGCAGTGAGTCCGGGACAGGGGGCACTAACTATGGCTACACCTTC	TRBV6-1	TRBJ1-2	TRBD1	NA	17
CASSQSRDEQFF	TGTGCCAGCTCCCAAAGTAGGGATGAGCAGTTCTTC	TRBV18	TRBJ2-1	NA	NA	12
CASSVRSSSYNEQFF	TGTGCCAGCAGCGTACGTAGTAGCTCCTACAATGAGCAGTTCTTC	TRBV9	TRBJ2-1	NA	NA	15
CAWSVGGGAWEKLFF	TGTGCCTGGAGTGTAGGAGGGGGCGCTTGGGAAAAACTGTTTTTT	TRBV30	TRBJ1-4	TRBD1	NA	15
CATATGGRGNEKLFF	TGTGCCACAGCCACCGGGGGCAGGGGTAATGAAAAACTGTTTTTT	TRBV19	TRBJ1-4	NA	NA	15
CASSIDRGRNDEQFF	TGTGCCAGTAGTATAGATAGGGGGCGGAACGATGAGCAGTTCTTC	TRBV19	TRBJ2-1	TRBD1	NA	15
CASSQGTGANQPQHF	TGCGCCAGCAGCCAAGGGACAGGGGCCAATCAGCCCCAGCATTTT	TRBV4-3	TRBJ1-5	TRBD1	NA	15
CASSPTDMEQFF	TGTGCCAGCTCACCAACAGACATGGAGCAGTTCTTC	TRBV18	TRBJ2-1	NA	NA	12
CSASQGETQYF	TGCAGTGCTAGTCAAGGGGAGACCCAGTACTTC	TRBV20-1	TRBJ2-5	NA	NA	11
CASSAITGTSGTDTQYF	TGTGCCAGCAGTGCAATCACCGGGACTAGCGGCACAGATACGCAGTATTTT	TRBV6-1	TRBJ2-3	TRBD2	NA	17
CASSPLGGEAFF	TGTGCCAGCTCACCGCTCGGGGGGGAAGCTTTCTTT	TRBV18	TRBJ1-1	NA	NA	12
CVSSLSSGHYNEQFF	TGTGTCAGCAGTTTATCTAGCGGGCACTACAATGAGCAGTTCTTC	TRBV27	TRBJ2-1	TRBD2	NA	15
CASSLYVGPSEKLFF	TGTGCCAGCAGTTTATACGTGGGACCCAGTGAAAAACTGTTTTTT	TRBV27	TRBJ1-4	NA	NA	15
CASSSQPGQALGEKLFF	TGTGCCAGCAGCTCGCAACCGGGACAGGCTTTAGGGGAAAAACTGTTTTTT	TRBV7-8	TRBJ1-4	TRBD1	NA	17
CASSPDSDTQYF	TGTGCCAGCAGCCCTGACTCAGATACGCAGTATTTT	TRBV11-3	TRBJ2-3	NA	NA	12
CASTDSGRYGYTF	TGTGCCAGCACCGATTCTGGGAGGTATGGCTACACCTTC	TRBV7-2	TRBJ1-2	NA	NA	13
CASQGTGGGSTGELFF	TGTGCCAGTCAGGGTACTGGGGGAGGGTCGACCGGGGAGCTGTTTTTT	TRBV19	TRBJ2-2	TRBD2	NA	16
CASSSQGADYNEQFF	TGTGCCAGCAGTTCCCAGGGGGCTGACTACAATGAGCAGTTCTTC	TRBV6-6	TRBJ2-1	TRBD1	NA	15
CASSTGTGGYEQYF	TGCGCCAGCAGTACCGGGACAGGGGGCTACGAGCAGTACTTC	TRBV5-1	TRBJ2-7	TRBD1	NA	14
CATTTVGLGNTIYF	TGTGCCACCACAACTGTAGGGCTTGGAAACACCATATATTTT	TRBV15	TRBJ1-3	NA	NA	14
CASSSAQGKLFF	TGTGCCAGCAGCTCCGCTCAAGGAAAACTGTTTTTT	TRBV7-8	TRBJ1-4	NA	NA	12
CASSQGTGGGTQYF	TGTGCCAGCAGCCAAGGAACGGGGGGAGGGACCCAGTACTTC	TRBV3-1/TRBV3-2	TRBJ2-5	TRBD2	NA	14
CASSFGLWTVNTEAFF	TGTGCCAGCAGCTTCGGGCTTTGGACGGTGAACACTGAAGCTTTCTTT	TRBV11-1	TRBJ1-1	NA	few	16
CASSLSPRQGGQPQHF	TGTGCCAGCAGCTTATCGCCGAGGCAGGGGGGTCAGCCCCAGCATTTT	TRBV7-9	TRBJ1-5	TRBD1	NA	16
CASSPLNGQTNTGELFF	TGTGCCAGCAGCCCTCTGAATGGACAGACGAACACCGGGGAGCTGTTTTTT	TRBV7-6	TRBJ2-2	NA	NA	17
CASSYKRGQETQYF	TGTGCCAGCAGTTACAAGAGGGGGCAAGAGACCCAGTACTTC	TRBV6-5	TRBJ2-5	NA	NA	14
CASSLGRGSTDTQYF	TGTGCCAGCAGCTTGGGGCGGGGGAGCACAGATACGCAGTATTTT	TRBV7-2	TRBJ2-3	TRBD2	NA	15
CASSPSGGVSYEQYF	TGTGCCAGCAGCCCTAGCGGGGGGGTCTCCTACGAGCAGTACTTC	TRBV4-2	TRBJ2-7	TRBD2	NA	15
CASSIGGLAGAYEQYF	TGTGCCAGTAGTATAGGGGGACTAGCGGGAGCCTACGAGCAGTACTTC	TRBV19	TRBJ2-7	TRBD2	NA	16
CASSYPPDSSQPQHF	TGTGCCAGCAGTTACCCCCCGGACAGTTCCCAGCCCCAGCATTTT	TRBV6-2/TRBV6-3	TRBJ1-5	NA	few	15
CASSSMATLETQYF	TGTGCCAGCAGCTCTATGGCCACATTGGAGACCCAGTACTTC	TRBV7-2	TRBJ2-5	NA	NA	14
CASSLVSGANVLTF	TGTGCCAGCAGTTTAGTCTCTGGGGCCAACGTCCTGACTTTC	TRBV27	TRBJ2-6	NA	NA	14
CASIRSGNTEAFF	TGTGCCAGTATTAGATCGGGGAACACTGAAGCTTTCTTT	TRBV19	TRBJ1-1	NA	few	13
CDPGDYEQYF	TGTGACCCAGGGGACTACGAGCAGTACTTC	TRBV19	TRBJ2-7	NA	once	10
CSASLQNNSPLHF	TGCAGTGCTAGTTTACAGAATAATTCACCCCTCCACTTT	TRBV20-1	TRBJ1-6	NA	NA	13
CASRSPGYNEQFF	TGCGCCAGCAGAAGCCCAGGCTACAATGAGCAGTTCTTC	TRBV10-2	TRBJ2-1	NA	NA	13
CSVGLNEKLFF	TGCAGCGTTGGTCTAAATGAAAAACTGTTTTTT	TRBV29-1	TRBJ1-4	NA	once	11
CASSYSGGTNEQFF	TGCGCCAGCAGCTACAGCGGGGGTACCAATGAGCAGTTCTTC	TRBV4-1	TRBJ2-1	TRBD2	NA	14
CASSLWTSGANVLTF	TGTGCCAGCAGTTTATGGACATCTGGGGCCAACGTCCTGACTTTC	TRBV28	TRBJ2-6	NA	NA	15
CASSPRANVLTF	TGTGCCAGCAGCCCCCGAGCCAACGTCCTGACTTTC	TRBV11-2	TRBJ2-6	NA	NA	12
CASSPSGQEQFF	TGTGCCAGCAGCCCGTCTGGTCAGGAGCAGTTCTTC	TRBV7-3	TRBJ2-1	NA	NA	12
CASTYRESRGYTF	TGTGCCAGCACCTACAGGGAAAGTCGTGGCTACACCTTC	TRBV12-3/TRBV12-4	TRBJ1-2	NA	NA	13
CASSLFSGLDGYTF	TGTGCCAGCAGTTTATTCTCGGGGCTGGATGGCTACACCTTC	TRBV28	TRBJ1-2	NA	NA	14
CASSGGHSTGELFF	TGTGCCAGCAGTGGGGGGCATTCTACCGGGGAGCTGTTTTTT	TRBV2	TRBJ2-2	NA	NA	14